A selection of T cell receptor beta chains follows, all from one sample in a study of cytomegalovirus exposure and HLA in healthy donors. The protocol was immunoSEQ multiplex PCR, while the TCRdb copy is restricted to in-frame clones and leaves out a portion. The table records around 170,000 clones, about four fifths of them present only once. What was sequenced was PBMCs. Receptor source: a woman in her 50s in good health and CMV-seropositive. CDR3s include the opening cysteine and the closing phenylalanine or tryptophan. D genes are given only for firm matches. Size is omitted from some rows. Given values are once, few, many or a class for expanded clones.

v_gene,j_gene,d_gene,abundance,CDR3aa,CDR3nt
TRBV7-8,TRBJ2-2,TRBD1,NA,CASSYSPGTGEANTGELFF,TGTGCCAGCAGCTATAGTCCCGGGACAGGGGAGGCGAACACCGGGGAGCTGTTTTTT
TRBV18,TRBJ1-1,NA,NA,CASSPPLGARTEAFF,TGTGCCAGCTCACCACCGCTGGGGGCGCGTACTGAAGCTTTCTTT
TRBV28,TRBJ2-7,TRBD2,NA,CASLTSGAYEQYF,TGTGCCAGTCTTACTAGCGGAGCCTACGAGCAGTACTTC
TRBV13,TRBJ2-3,NA,once,CASSNISWGGTDTQYF,TGTGCCAGCAGCAATATCTCTTGGGGGGGCACAGATACGCAGTATTTT
TRBV27,TRBJ2-7,NA,NA,CASSLTPLDKQYF,TGTGCCAGCAGTTTAACCCCGTTAGACAAGCAGTACTTC
TRBV19,TRBJ2-2,TRBD2,NA,CASKVAGATGELFF,TGTGCCAGTAAGGTAGCGGGGGCCACCGGGGAGCTGTTTTTT
TRBV28,TRBJ2-2,NA,NA,CASSRHQIGELFF,TGTGCCAGCAGTCGCCATCAGATCGGGGAGCTGTTTTTT
TRBV29-1,TRBJ1-2,NA,NA,CSVVPSGDYGYTF,TGCAGCGTTGTCCCCTCGGGGGACTATGGCTACACCTTC
TRBV18,TRBJ1-2,NA,few,CASSRLWDTTF,TGTGCCAGCTCAAGGCTCTGGGACACCACCTTC
TRBV5-1,TRBJ1-1,TRBD1,NA,CASSSQGNEAFF,TGCGCCAGCAGTTCACAGGGGAATGAAGCTTTCTTT
TRBV7-2,TRBJ1-1,NA,NA,CASSLHHRDFRAFF,TGTGCCAGCAGCTTACACCACCGGGACTTCAGAGCTTTCTTT
TRBV29-1,TRBJ1-2,NA,NA,CSVEGIPTGFTLGYGYTF,TGCAGCGTTGAGGGGATTCCTACAGGGTTCACGTTGGGCTATGGCTACACCTTC
TRBV4-3,TRBJ1-5,TRBD1,NA,CASSQVFSGGISNQPQHF,TGCGCCAGCAGCCAAGTTTTTTCAGGGGGGATAAGCAATCAGCCCCAGCATTTT
TRBV4-3,TRBJ2-7,NA,few,CASSQVRERYEQYF,TGCGCCAGCAGCCAAGTCAGGGAACGCTACGAGCAGTACTTC
TRBV5-8,TRBJ2-3,NA,NA,CASSPYVLGDTQYF,TGTGCCAGCAGCCCTTACGTCCTAGGAGATACGCAGTATTTT
TRBV28,TRBJ1-5,NA,NA,CASSSPFSSNQPQHF,TGTGCCAGCAGCTCCCCCTTTTCTAGCAATCAGCCCCAGCATTTT
TRBV7-9,TRBJ2-3,TRBD2,NA,CSSSSHDRLAILTDTQYF,TGTTCCAGCAGCTCCCACGATAGACTAGCCATCCTCACAGATACGCAGTATTTT
TRBV6-6,TRBJ1-1,TRBD1,NA,CASRQPRGTTEAFF,TGTGCCAGCAGACAACCCAGGGGGACGACTGAAGCTTTCTTT
TRBV7-2,TRBJ2-7,TRBD1,NA,CASSFQGASEQYF,TGTGCCAGCAGCTTCCAGGGGGCGAGCGAGCAGTACTTC
TRBV7-2,TRBJ2-5,NA,few,CASSYGFQETQYF,TGTGCCAGCAGCTATGGCTTCCAAGAGACCCAGTACTTC
TRBV19,TRBJ2-7,TRBD2,NA,CASSVTFAGDDSYEQYF,TGTGCCAGTAGCGTCACCTTCGCGGGGGACGATTCCTACGAGCAGTACTTC
TRBV5-4,TRBJ2-6,TRBD1,NA,CASNSRDRAGANVLTF,TGTGCCAGCAACTCTAGGGACAGGGCTGGGGCCAACGTCCTGACTTTC
TRBV6-6,TRBJ2-7,TRBD1,NA,CASRDRGYEQYF,TGTGCCAGCCGGGACAGGGGGTACGAGCAGTACTTC
TRBV12-5,TRBJ2-1,TRBD1,NA,CASGGQGSTGEQFF,TGTGCTAGTGGAGGACAGGGGAGTACGGGTGAGCAGTTCTTC
TRBV5-1,TRBJ1-2,TRBD1,NA,CASSSNPLGTGDFGYTF,TGCGCCAGCAGCTCAAACCCCTTGGGGACAGGGGATTTCGGCTACACCTTC
TRBV5-4,TRBJ2-2,NA,few,CASQGPYTGELFF,TGTGCCAGCCAGGGGCCCTACACCGGGGAGCTGTTTTTT
TRBV5-4,TRBJ2-1,NA,NA,CASSLAGGDRNEQFF,TGTGCCAGCAGCTTGGCTGGGGGCGATAGGAATGAGCAGTTCTTC
TRBV27,TRBJ2-3,NA,NA,CASSSTYTDTQYF,TGTGCCAGCAGTTCAACCTACACAGATACGCAGTATTTT
TRBV7-2,TRBJ1-2,TRBD1,NA,CASSPTGGGNGYTF,TGTGCCAGCAGTCCGACAGGGGGCGGCAACGGCTACACCTTC
TRBV13,TRBJ1-5,TRBD1,NA,CASSYRQGRDGNQPQHF,TGTGCCAGCAGCTACCGACAGGGGAGGGATGGCAATCAGCCCCAGCATTTT
TRBV27,TRBJ2-7,TRBD2,NA,CASSLSRTSGYEQYF,TGTGCCAGCAGTTTATCAAGGACTAGCGGTTACGAGCAGTACTTC
TRBV28,TRBJ1-1,NA,once,CASTHSMNTEAFF,TGTGCCAGCACGCACAGCATGAACACTGAAGCTTTCTTT
TRBV7-2,TRBJ2-7,TRBD2,few,CASSLGLAGGVYEQYF,TGTGCCAGCAGCTTAGGTCTTGCGGGGGGAGTCTACGAGCAGTACTTC
TRBV10-3,TRBJ2-3,TRBD2,NA,CAISFLAGADTQYF,TGTGCCATCAGTTTCCTAGCGGGAGCCGATACGCAGTATTTT
TRBV11-2,TRBJ1-6,TRBD1,NA,CASSLGDRGYNSPLHF,TGTGCCAGCAGCCTAGGGGACAGAGGTTATAATTCACCCCTCCACTTT
TRBV6-1,TRBJ1-6,TRBD1,NA,CASARQGRDSPLHF,TGTGCCAGCGCACGACAGGGGAGAGATTCACCCCTCCACTTT
TRBV4-3,TRBJ2-2,NA,NA,CASSGASGLNTGELFF,TGCGCCAGCAGCGGCGCAAGCGGATTGAACACCGGGGAGCTGTTTTTT
TRBV25-1,TRBJ2-2,TRBD2,NA,CASSESGLAGVTGELFF,TGTGCCAGCAGTGAATCGGGACTAGCGGGAGTCACAGGGGAGCTGTTTTTT
TRBV11-3,TRBJ1-1,TRBD1,NA,CASSDRGPQAFF,TGTGCCAGCAGCGACAGGGGTCCCCAAGCTTTCTTT
TRBV11-2,TRBJ1-4,TRBD1,NA,CASSLGGTGDEKLFF,TGTGCCAGCAGCTTAGGGGGGACAGGGGACGAAAAACTGTTTTTT
TRBV7-2,TRBJ2-1,TRBD2,NA,CASSLRLGGGSGGTEQFF,TGTGCCAGCAGCCTCCGTTTAGGAGGTGGTAGCGGGGGGACTGAGCAGTTCTTC
TRBV5-1,TRBJ2-1,NA,NA,CASSQTRGAGSYNEQFF,TGCGCCAGCAGCCAGACCCGGGGGGCAGGTAGCTACAATGAGCAGTTCTTC
TRBV7-2,TRBJ2-7,TRBD1,NA,CASSLSATGYEQYF,TGTGCCAGCAGCTTATCGGCGACAGGGTACGAGCAGTACTTC
TRBV28,TRBJ2-7,TRBD1,NA,CASSFGGQGFVYEQYF,TGTGCCAGCAGTTTCGGGGGACAGGGGTTCGTCTACGAGCAGTACTTC
TRBV18,TRBJ1-4,TRBD1,NA,CASSPPGQGDEKLFF,TGTGCCAGCTCACCCCCGGGACAGGGTGATGAAAAACTGTTTTTT
TRBV5-4,TRBJ1-1,NA,NA,CASSLGGLRNTEAFF,TGTGCCAGCAGCTTGGGGGGACTCAGGAACACTGAAGCTTTCTTT
TRBV28,TRBJ2-7,TRBD2,NA,CASRMGTSGTWGQQYF,TGTGCCAGCAGAATGGGGACTAGCGGGACATGGGGGCAGCAGTACTTC
TRBV7-8,TRBJ1-2,NA,NA,CASSSGITTGRGSGGYTF,TGTGCCAGCAGCTCCGGGATAACGACAGGCAGAGGTTCGGGGGGCTACACCTTC
TRBV11-2,TRBJ2-7,TRBD2,NA,CASSLEPSGDLGEQYF,TGTGCCAGCAGCTTAGAACCTAGCGGGGACCTTGGCGAGCAGTACTTC
TRBV25-1,TRBJ2-1,TRBD1,NA,CASSARQGYEQFF,TGTGCCAGCAGTGCCAGACAGGGCTATGAGCAGTTCTTC
TRBV6-1,TRBJ2-3,NA,NA,CASSDRGGTDTQYF,TGTGCCAGCAGTGACAGGGGGGGCACAGATACGCAGTATTTT
TRBV19,TRBJ1-2,NA,NA,CASSKERGGVNYGYTF,TGTGCCAGTAGTAAAGAACGGGGAGGGGTGAACTATGGCTACACCTTC
TRBV5-4,TRBJ2-3,TRBD1,few,CASSTYGQGGGDTQYF,TGTGCCAGCAGCACCTATGGACAGGGTGGAGGAGATACGCAGTATTTT
TRBV19,TRBJ1-4,NA,NA,CASSISQTRGELFF,TGTGCCAGTAGTATCAGTCAGACTCGGGGGGAACTGTTTTTT
TRBV10-3,TRBJ2-5,TRBD1,NA,CAISSDREETQYF,TGTGCCATCAGCTCCGACAGGGAAGAGACCCAGTACTTC